This T cell receptor (beta chain) originates from a study of CD8 T cells in ankylosing spondylitis. Study-level points and caveats: Clones that were linked to disease were CD8+ and were relatively rare in peripheral blood. Apparently characteristic of ankylosing spondylitis blood was a TCR beta motif (about 8 highly homologous variants). Some motif variants were previously reported in reactive arthritis synovial fluid and blood.

Preparation of TCR beta libraries was done by quantitative 5'-RACE with molecular barcodes. A single record per CDR3 protein comes from TCRdb applying MiXCR to the 5' RACE reads. This table has about 210,000 distinct CDR3 sequences, 6% to 8.5% appearing once. This CDR3 comprises 14 residues. The germline CDR1 and CDR2 sequences are MNHNS and SASEGT. V was pared by 6 bases and J by 0 bases, with 9 bases between. The sample holds many counts of this clonotype. Antigen: not known. This sequence joins TRBV6-1 and TRBJ1-5; D is perhaps TRBD1 (5 bases). The TCR was taken from a male donor with ankylosing spondylitis. Sequences were obtained from blood, either unsorted or a sorted T cell fraction (not recorded which). For the CDR3, the DNA is TGTGCCAGCAGAAGGGGCCATAGCAATCAGCCCCAGCATTTT. It translates to CASRRGHSNQPQHF.